The rows below give T cell receptor beta chains drawn from one sample of a study of blood T cell repertoires in COVID-19. Some clones are missing from TCRdb's copy, which holds only in-frame ones; the method was immunoSEQ multiplex PCR. Of under 20,000 clones listed, 80% to 90% are singletons. Sequencing was done on a sample of peripheral blood. These receptors were obtained from a human donor in a cohort sampled during active COVID-19. CDR3s include the opening cysteine and the closing phenylalanine or tryptophan. A D gene is named only where the DNA matches it firmly.

NA	TRBV12-3/TRBV12-4	TRBJ1-5	CASSPGQMGPQHF	TGTGCCAGCAGTCCGGGACAAATGGGGCCCCAGCATTTT
TRBD2	TRBV5-1	TRBJ2-1	CASSWLAGGPGEQFF	TGCGCCAGCAGCTGGCTAGCGGGAGGGCCCGGCGAGCAGTTCTTC
NA	TRBV30	TRBJ1-2	CAWHNGFRVLTSYTF	TGTGCCTGGCATAACGGATTCAGGGTCCTAACAAGCTACACCTTC
NA	TRBV5-1	TRBJ2-3	CASSLIVSTDTQYF	TGCGCCAGCAGCTTAATCGTGAGCACAGATACGCAGTATTTT
NA	TRBV28	TRBJ2-3	CASSLSTDTQYF	TGTGCCAGCAGTCTTAGCACAGATACGCAGTATTTT
TRBD1	TRBV5-1	TRBJ2-2	CASSFQGANTGELFF	TGCGCCAGCAGCTTTCAGGGGGCTAACACCGGGGAGCTGTTTTTT
TRBD2	TRBV11-2	TRBJ2-1	CASSRGTSGSNEQFF	TGTGCCAGCAGCCGGGGGACTAGCGGGAGCAATGAGCAGTTCTTC
TRBD2	TRBV28	TRBJ2-1	CASSTGGAYNEQFF	TGTGCCAGCAGTACGGGGGGGGCCTACAATGAGCAGTTCTTC
NA	TRBV6-5	TRBJ2-7	CASARLLYEQYF	TGTGCCAGCGCGCGGTTGCTGTACGAGCAGTACTTC
TRBD1	TRBV7-2	TRBJ1-4	CASSRTGGGEKLFF	TGTGCCAGCAGCCGGACAGGGGGCGGTGAAAAACTGTTTTTT
NA	TRBV5-1	TRBJ1-1	CASSPLGGHSTEAFF	TGCGCCAGCAGCCCTCTCGGGGGGCACAGCACTGAAGCTTTCTTT
NA	TRBV4-2	TRBJ2-3	CASSRQSQAGNSDTQYF	TGTGCCAGCAGCCGCCAGAGCCAGGCAGGGAATTCAGATACGCAGTATTTT